This TCR beta chain is from a study of T-cell reconstitution after alpha-beta-depleted transplantation in children. Study results and limitations: At one year after transplant, newly produced T cells mostly accounted for T-cell counts and diversity.

The length of the CDR3 is 13 residues. V was clipped by 2 bases and J by 4 bases, with 4 bases between them. The germline CDR1 and CDR2 sequences are SGHRS and YFSETQ. In regard to this clonotype: What it binds is not known.

TCRbeta library preparation incorporated unique molecular identifiers. TCRdb called the PCR reads again in MiXCR, with one record for every CDR3 protein. The sample holds 7,500 to 9,500 distinct CDR3 sequences, around 30% seen once. The material sequenced was peripheral blood, taken 60 days after TCRalphabeta/CD19-depleted stem cell transplant. This TCR was sampled from a boy under two years old who had a stem cell transplant for SCID, so the T cells may come from the graft donor. The rearrangement uses TRBV5-1 and TRBJ2-6, with unresolved D. CDR3 loop: CASSFRGANVLTF. The CDR3 DNA reads as TGCGCCAGCAGCTTTCGGGGGGCCAACGTCCTGACTTTC.